Presented here are 8 T cell receptor beta chains from one specimen sequenced in a study of CXCR3-negative and CXCR3-positive naive CD8 T cells. UMI-labeled 5' RACE TRB cDNA libraries were prepared from the cells. TCRdb re-analyzed the 5' RACE reads; it lists each CDR3 protein once, without DNA. The sample data list fewer than 90,000 distinct CDR3 sequences. The antigens for these receptors are not known. Study outcomes and limitations: Higher TRB CDR3 hydrophobicity marked CXCR3-positive naive cells relative to CXCR3-negative naive cells.

Sequencing used naive CXCR3+ CD8+ T cells from blood. As for subset: CD45RO-CCR7+CD27+CD95- naive CD8+ T cells expressing CXCR3 (TNR3+). These receptor sequences come from a human donor in good health. Some clones in this sample may be carry-over from other donors' samples.

J is TRBJ1-2 and V is TRBV6-6. The CDR3 has 14 residues. Looked up from germline, CDR1 is MNHNY and CDR2 is SVGAGI (reference sequence). The CDR3 loop reads CASSLVGSTDGYTF.

The chain links TRBV7-9 to TRBJ1-1. The CDR3 has 14 amino acids. Germline-derived CDR1 and CDR2 are SEHNR and FQNEAQ (reference sequence). CDR3 in amino acids: CASSGTVQDTEAFF.

The chain couples TRBV5-1 to TRBJ2-1; TCRdb lists TRBD2, though no DNA is available to test this call. Germline assignment: CDR1 SGHRS and CDR2 YFSETQ. The CDR3 covers 16 residues. CDR3 sequence: CASSLASGGVWNEQFF.

The genes are TRBV28 and TRBJ2-2; TCRdb selects TRBD2, and the lack of DNA leaves this call unchecked. From germline, CDR1 is MDHEN and CDR2 SYDVKM. CDR3 length: 18 amino acids. CDR3: CASSFGGRAISDTGELFF.

J is TRBJ1-6 and V is TRBV27; the TRBD1 assignment by TCRdb is unverifiable without DNA. CDR1 and CDR2 from the germline V gene are MNHEY and SMNVEV (reference sequence). The CDR3 contains 17 residues. This CDR3 is CASSLGLGDRNNSPLHF.

The J gene is TRBJ2-3, the V gene TRBV10-3; TCRdb returns TRBD1, unconfirmable since there is no DNA. Germline CDR1 ENHRY, CDR2 SYGVKD. The CDR3 is 15 amino acids. This CDR3 reads CAIGGMGDPTDTQYF.

J is TRBJ2-5 and V is TRBV6-5; the TCRdb D gene call, TRBD1, has no DNA to confirm it. CDR3 length: 13 amino acids. From germline, CDR1 is MNHEY and CDR2 SVGAGI. The CDR3 loop reads CASSSDREETQYF.

This sequence joins TRBV12-3 or TRBV12-4 and TRBJ2-7; TCRdb selects TRBD2, and the lack of DNA leaves this call unchecked. The CDR3 covers 18 residues. CDR3 residues: CASSLEVAEGGRDYEQYF.